This record looks at one T cell receptor (beta chain) sequence and its context. The target antigen is unknown. The data were taken from a study of T cell repertoires in cytomegalovirus infection. Overall study context: Indicated by public TCR beta signatures were CMV infection and matching HLA type.

TCRdb used MiXCR to reprocess the reads, holding one entry per CDR3 protein. The sample has nearly 700,000 distinct CDR3 sequences; around 32% are singletons. The TCR comes from a human donor in good health (CMV status not recorded). Some clones in this sample may be carry-over from other donors' samples. The sample here was cultured PBMCs, taken from culture after CMV antigen stimulation.

This CDR3 reads CASNLRGDLTEAFF. The CDR3 nucleotides read TGTGCCAGCAATCTGCGGGGCGACCTCACTGAAGCTTTCTTT. The chain joins TRBV6-1 to TRBJ1-1; weak D call: TRBD1 (5 bases). Germline CDR1 reads MNHNS; CDR2 reads SASEGT. The CDR3 sequence is 14 residues long. The V gene lost 7 bases and the J gene lost 4 bases, with 16 bases spanning the gap.